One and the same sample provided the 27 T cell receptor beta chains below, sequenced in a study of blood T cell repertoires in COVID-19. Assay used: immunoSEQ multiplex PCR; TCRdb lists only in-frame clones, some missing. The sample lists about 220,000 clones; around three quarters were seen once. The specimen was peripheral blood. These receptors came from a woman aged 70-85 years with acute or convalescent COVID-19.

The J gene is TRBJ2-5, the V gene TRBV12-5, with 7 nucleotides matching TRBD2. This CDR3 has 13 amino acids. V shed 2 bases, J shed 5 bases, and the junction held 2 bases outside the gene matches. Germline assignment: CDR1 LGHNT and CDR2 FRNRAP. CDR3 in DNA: TGTGCTAGTGGTTTGTTCGGGGGGGAGACCCAGTACTTC. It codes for CASGLFGGETQYF.

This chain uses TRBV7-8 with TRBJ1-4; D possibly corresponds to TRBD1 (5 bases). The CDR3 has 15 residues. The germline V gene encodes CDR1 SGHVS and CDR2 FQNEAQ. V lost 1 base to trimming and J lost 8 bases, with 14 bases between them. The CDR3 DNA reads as TGTGCCAGCAGCTTAGAAGGGGTCGCGGAGGAAAAACTGTTTTTT. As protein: CASSLEGVAEEKLFF.

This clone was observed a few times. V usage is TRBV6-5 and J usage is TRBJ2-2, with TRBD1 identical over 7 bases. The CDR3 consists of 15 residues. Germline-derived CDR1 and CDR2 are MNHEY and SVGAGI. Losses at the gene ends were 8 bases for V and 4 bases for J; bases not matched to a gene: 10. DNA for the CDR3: TGTGCCAGCTCGACAGGGAGAATGGCCACCGGGGAGCTGTTTTTT. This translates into CASSTGRMATGELFF.

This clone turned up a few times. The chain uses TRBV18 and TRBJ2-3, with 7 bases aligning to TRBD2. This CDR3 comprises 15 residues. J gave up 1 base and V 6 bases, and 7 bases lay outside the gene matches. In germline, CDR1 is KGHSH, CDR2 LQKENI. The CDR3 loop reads CASSRAGRGTDTQYF. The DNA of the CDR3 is TGTGCCAGCTCGCGAGCGGGGAGGGGCACAGATACGCAGTATTTT.

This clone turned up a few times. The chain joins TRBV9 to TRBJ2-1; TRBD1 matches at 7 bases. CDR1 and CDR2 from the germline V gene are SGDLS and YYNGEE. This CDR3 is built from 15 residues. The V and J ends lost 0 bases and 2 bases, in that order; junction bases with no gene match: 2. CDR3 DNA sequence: TGTGCCAGCAGCGTAGAAGGACAGGCCTACAATGAGCAGTTCTTC. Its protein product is CASSVEGQAYNEQFF.

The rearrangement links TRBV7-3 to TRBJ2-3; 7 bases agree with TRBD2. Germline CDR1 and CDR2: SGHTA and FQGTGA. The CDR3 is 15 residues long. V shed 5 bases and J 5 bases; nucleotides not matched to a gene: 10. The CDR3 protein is CASSREVGGIDTQYF. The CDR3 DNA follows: TGTGCCAGCAGCCGAGAAGTGGGAGGGATAGATACGCAGTATTTT.

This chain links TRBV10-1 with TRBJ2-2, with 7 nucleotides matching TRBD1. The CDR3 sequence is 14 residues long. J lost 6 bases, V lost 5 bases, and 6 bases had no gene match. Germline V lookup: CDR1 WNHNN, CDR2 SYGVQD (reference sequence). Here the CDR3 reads CASSSGQQPGELFF. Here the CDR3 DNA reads TGCGCCAGCAGTTCGGGACAGCAGCCCGGGGAGCTGTTTTTT.

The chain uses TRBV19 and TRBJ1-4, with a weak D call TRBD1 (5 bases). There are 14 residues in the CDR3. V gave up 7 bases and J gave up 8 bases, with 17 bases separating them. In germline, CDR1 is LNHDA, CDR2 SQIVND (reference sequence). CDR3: CASTSGRVGEKLFF. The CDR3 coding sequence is TGTGCCAGTACCTCCGGCAGGGTAGGCGAAAAACTGTTTTTT.

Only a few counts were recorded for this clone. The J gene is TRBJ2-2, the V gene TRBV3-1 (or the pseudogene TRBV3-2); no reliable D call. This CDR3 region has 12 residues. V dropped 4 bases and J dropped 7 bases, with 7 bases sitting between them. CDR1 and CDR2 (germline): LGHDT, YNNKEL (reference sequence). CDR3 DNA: TGTGCCAGCAGCCTATCGTACGGGGAGCTGTTTTTT. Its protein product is CASSLSYGELFF.

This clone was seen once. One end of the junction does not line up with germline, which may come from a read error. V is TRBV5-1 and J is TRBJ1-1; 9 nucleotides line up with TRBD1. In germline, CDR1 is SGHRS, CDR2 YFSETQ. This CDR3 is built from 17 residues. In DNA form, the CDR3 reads TGCGCCAGCAACTTGGATGGGGACAGGGTAACTCTCGGTGAAGCTTTCTTT. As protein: CASNLDGDRVTLGEAFF.

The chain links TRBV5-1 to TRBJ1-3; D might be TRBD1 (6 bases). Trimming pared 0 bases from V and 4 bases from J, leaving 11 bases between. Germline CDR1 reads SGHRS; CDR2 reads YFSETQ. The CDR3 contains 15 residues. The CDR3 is CASSLVGTTGNTIYF. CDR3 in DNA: TGCGCCAGCAGCTTGGTCGGGACAACCGGAAACACCATATATTTT.

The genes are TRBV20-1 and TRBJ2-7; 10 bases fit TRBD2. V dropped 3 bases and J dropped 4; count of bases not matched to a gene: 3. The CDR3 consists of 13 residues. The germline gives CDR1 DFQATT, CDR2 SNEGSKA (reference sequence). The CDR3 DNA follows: TGCAGTGCTAGTCGGACTAGCGGTTACGAGCAGTACGTC. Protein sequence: CSASRTSGYEQYV.

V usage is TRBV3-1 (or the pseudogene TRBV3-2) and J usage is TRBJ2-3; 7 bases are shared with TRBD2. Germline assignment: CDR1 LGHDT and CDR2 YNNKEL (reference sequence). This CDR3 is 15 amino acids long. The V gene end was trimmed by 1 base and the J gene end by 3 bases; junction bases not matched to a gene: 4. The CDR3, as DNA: TGTGCCAGCAGCCAAGTCGCGGGGGTTACAGATACGCAGTATTTT. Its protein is CASSQVAGVTDTQYF.

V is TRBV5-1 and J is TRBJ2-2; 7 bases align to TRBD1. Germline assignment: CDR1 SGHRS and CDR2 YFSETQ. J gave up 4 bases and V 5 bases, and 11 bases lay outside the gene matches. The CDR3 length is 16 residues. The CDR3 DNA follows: TGCGCCAGCAGGAAGGGGGCCGCAATCAGCACCGGGGAGCTGTTTTTT. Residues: CASRKGAAISTGELFF.

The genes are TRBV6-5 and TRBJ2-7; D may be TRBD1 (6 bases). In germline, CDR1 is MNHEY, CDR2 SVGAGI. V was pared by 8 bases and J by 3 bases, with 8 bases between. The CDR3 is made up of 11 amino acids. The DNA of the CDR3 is TGTGCCAGCCGGGACAACTACGAGCAGTACTTC. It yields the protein CASRDNYEQYF.

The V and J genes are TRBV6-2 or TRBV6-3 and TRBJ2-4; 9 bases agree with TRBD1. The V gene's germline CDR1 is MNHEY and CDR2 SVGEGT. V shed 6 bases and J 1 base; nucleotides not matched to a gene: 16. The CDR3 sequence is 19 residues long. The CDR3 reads CASSSPRDRDLSAKNIQYF. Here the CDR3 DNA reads TGTGCCAGCAGCTCCCCCCGGGACAGGGACCTCTCCGCCAAAAACATTCAGTACTTC.

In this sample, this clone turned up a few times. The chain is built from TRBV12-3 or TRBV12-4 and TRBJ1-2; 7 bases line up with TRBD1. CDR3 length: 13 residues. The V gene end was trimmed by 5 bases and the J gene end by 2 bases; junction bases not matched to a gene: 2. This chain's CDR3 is CASSIQGNYGYTF. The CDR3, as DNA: TGTGCCAGCAGTATACAGGGGAACTATGGCTACACCTTC.

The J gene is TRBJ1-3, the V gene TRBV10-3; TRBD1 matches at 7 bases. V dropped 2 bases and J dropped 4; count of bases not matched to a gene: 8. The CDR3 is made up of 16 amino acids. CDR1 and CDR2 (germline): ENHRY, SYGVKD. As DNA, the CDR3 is TGTGCCATCAGTGAGACCGTAGGGGGCTCAGGAAACACCATATATTTT. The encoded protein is CAISETVGGSGNTIYF.

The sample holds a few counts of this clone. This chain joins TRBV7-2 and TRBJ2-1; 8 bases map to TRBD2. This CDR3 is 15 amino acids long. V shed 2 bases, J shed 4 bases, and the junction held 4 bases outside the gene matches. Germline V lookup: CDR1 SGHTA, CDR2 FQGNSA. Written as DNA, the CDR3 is TGTGCCAGCAGCTTAACTAGCGGACATTACAATGAGCAGTTCTTC. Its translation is CASSLTSGHYNEQFF.

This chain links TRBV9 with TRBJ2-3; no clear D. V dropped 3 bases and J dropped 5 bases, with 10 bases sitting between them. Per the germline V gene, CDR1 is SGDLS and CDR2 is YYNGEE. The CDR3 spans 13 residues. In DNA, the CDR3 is TGTGCCAGCAGCGCTCACCCGGGAGATACGCAGTATTTT. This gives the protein CASSAHPGDTQYF.

In nucleotides, the CDR3 is TGTGCCAGCAGACCTCTAGTCTACAATGAGCAGTTCTTC. Amino acids: CASRPLVYNEQFF. This chain uses TRBV6-5 with TRBJ2-1; the D is unclear. Trimming removed 6 bases from V and 3 bases from J, with 9 bases in between. Looked up from germline, CDR1 is MNHEY and CDR2 is SVGAGI. The CDR3 is made up of 13 amino acids.

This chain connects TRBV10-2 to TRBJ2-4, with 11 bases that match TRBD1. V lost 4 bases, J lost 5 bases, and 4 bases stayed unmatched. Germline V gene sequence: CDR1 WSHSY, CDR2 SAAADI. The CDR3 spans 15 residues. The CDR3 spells CASSADRGRENIQYF. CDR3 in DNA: TGCGCCAGCAGTGCGGACAGGGGGCGGGAAAACATTCAGTACTTC.

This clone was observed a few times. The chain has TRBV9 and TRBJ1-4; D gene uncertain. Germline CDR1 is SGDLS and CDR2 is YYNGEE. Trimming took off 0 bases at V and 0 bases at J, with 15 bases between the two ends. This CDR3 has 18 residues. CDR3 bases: TGTGCCAGCAGCGTAGGGACGGGGAGTGGGGCAACTAATGAAAAACTGTTTTTT. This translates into CASSVGTGSGATNEKLFF.

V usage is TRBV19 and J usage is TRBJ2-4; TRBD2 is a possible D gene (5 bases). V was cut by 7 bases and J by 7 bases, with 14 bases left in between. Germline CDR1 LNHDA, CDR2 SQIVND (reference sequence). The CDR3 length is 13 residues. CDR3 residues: CASIPEGRNIQYF. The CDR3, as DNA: TGTGCCAGTATCCCCGAGGGCAGGAACATTCAGTACTTC.

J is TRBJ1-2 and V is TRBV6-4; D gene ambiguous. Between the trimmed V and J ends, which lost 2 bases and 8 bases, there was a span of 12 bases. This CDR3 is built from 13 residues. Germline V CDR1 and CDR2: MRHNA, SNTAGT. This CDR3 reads CASSDSPYSGYTF. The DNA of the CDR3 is TGTGCCAGCAGTGACAGCCCATATTCAGGCTACACCTTC.

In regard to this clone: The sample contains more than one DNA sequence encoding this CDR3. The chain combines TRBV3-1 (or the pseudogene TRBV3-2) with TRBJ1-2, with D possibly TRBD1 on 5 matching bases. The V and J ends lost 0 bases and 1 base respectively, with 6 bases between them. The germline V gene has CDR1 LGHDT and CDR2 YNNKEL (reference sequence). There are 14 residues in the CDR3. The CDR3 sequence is CASSQEGLNYGYTF. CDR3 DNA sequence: TGTGCCAGCAGCCAAGAGGGACTTAACTATGGCTACACCTTC.

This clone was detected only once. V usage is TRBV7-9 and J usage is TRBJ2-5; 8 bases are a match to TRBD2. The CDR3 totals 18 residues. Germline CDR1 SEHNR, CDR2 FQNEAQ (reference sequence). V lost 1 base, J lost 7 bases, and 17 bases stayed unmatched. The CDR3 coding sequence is TGTGCCAGCAGCTTAGTATATATCCCGGGACTAGGATGGGTGACCCAGTACTTC. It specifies CASSLVYIPGLGWVTQYF.